Listed here are 21 T cell receptor beta chains from one sample, sequenced in a study of blood T cells in healthy people across ages (dated by TCRdb to 2014 to 2015). Library preparation was by 5' RACE. The sequencing machine was an Illumina HiSeq 2500. A second about 7 to 12 cycle PCR used a sample-barcoded 5' primer and a J-beta primer mix. The raw public reads went through TCRdb reprocessing: fastp at Q25, MiXCR clone calling, in-frame beta chains kept. Rows are combined by CDR3 protein, so each entry shows the most common genes and DNA. Recorded for this sample are about 780,000 distinct CDR3 sequences; around 25% of them occurred a single time. The ten top clones hold 3% of the sample. The same data also contributed to another study, on T cells of mothers and their children.

The sequenced sample consisted of blood. The receptors come from a boy younger than 18 in good health.

The chain employs TRBV3-1 and TRBJ1-3; no definite D call. This CDR3 is built from 16 residues. Germline CDR1 is LGHDT and CDR2 is YNNKEL (reference sequence). V was clipped by 1 base and J by 0 bases, with 10 bases between them. The DNA for the CDR3 is TGTGCCAGCAGCCAAGTTACGGCCTTCTCTGGAAACACCATATATTTT. Protein: CASSQVTAFSGNTIYF.

The CDR3 protein is CASSPGTSGFSYNEQFF. The CDR3 DNA sequence: TGTGCCAGCAGCCCCGGGACTAGCGGCTTCTCCTACAATGAGCAGTTCTTC. The chain is built from TRBV9 and TRBJ2-1, with TRBD2 matching over 11 bases. Germline trimming cut 4 bases from V and 0 bases from J; bases unmatched to any gene: 6. The CDR3 sequence is 17 residues long. CDR1 SGDLS and CDR2 YYNGEE come from the germline V gene.

The V and J genes are TRBV9 and TRBJ2-5, with 9 nucleotides matching TRBD1. The DNA matches TRBJ2-7 better at its end, which makes the J call doubtful. The CDR3 contains 15 residues. CDR1 and CDR2 (germline): SGDLS, YYNGEE. The CDR3 spells CASSVGGTGTYEQYF. Here the CDR3 DNA reads TGTGCCAGCAGCGTAGGAGGGACAGGGACCTACGAGCAGTACTTC.

The genes are TRBV7-3 and TRBJ1-6; no reliable D call. The germline gives CDR1 SGHTA, CDR2 FQGTGA. The germline V and J ends were trimmed by 7 bases and 0 bases, with 4 bases remaining between them. The CDR3 has 13 amino acids. The DNA of the CDR3 is TGTGCCAGCAAAGGCTCCTATAATTCACCCCTCCACTTT. Protein sequence: CASKGSYNSPLHF.

This clonotype was seen only a few times. This chain connects TRBV3-1 to TRBJ2-6; the D gene is possibly TRBD2 (5 bases). The length of the CDR3 is 16 residues. Germline V CDR1 and CDR2: LGHDT, YNNKEL (reference sequence). Between the trimmed V and J ends, which lost 1 base and 4 bases, there was a span of 11 bases. The DNA of the CDR3 is TGTGCCAGCAGCCAAGCCGGCGGGCTCGGGGCCAACGTCCTGACTTTC. Its protein is CASSQAGGLGANVLTF.

V gene TRBV6-6 combines with J gene TRBJ1-4, with a tentative D call TRBD1 (5 bases). The CDR3 is 15 residues long. Germline V CDR1 and CDR2: MNHNY, SVGAGI (reference sequence). V shed 6 bases and J shed 8 bases, with 19 bases lying between them. The CDR3 protein is CASRGTAGGGEKLFF. CDR3 nucleotides: TGTGCCAGCAGAGGGACGGCCGGAGGTGGGGAAAAACTGTTTTTT.

This chain joins TRBV20-1 and TRBJ2-1; D unresolved. With 1 base removed from V and 8 bases from J, the gap between germline ends came to 12 bases. This CDR3 has 13 residues. Germline V gives CDR1 DFQATT, CDR2 SNEGSKA (reference sequence). DNA of the CDR3: TGCAGTGCTAGAGGCGGTAGCTTTTATGAGCAGTTCTTC. Its protein product is CSARGGSFYEQFF.

This clonotype occurred many times. V gene TRBV20-1 combines with J gene TRBJ2-1; D not certain. The CDR3 consists of 10 residues. CDR1 is DFQATT, CDR2 SNEGSKA, per germline (reference sequence). V lost 2 bases and J 7 bases, leaving 3 bases between the germline ends. This CDR3 reads CSARKNEQFF. The CDR3 DNA reads as TGCAGTGCTAGAAAGAATGAGCAGTTCTTC.

This clonotype was seen only once. The J gene is TRBJ2-7, the V gene TRBV20-1, with a possible D match to TRBD1 (6 bases). The germline CDR1 and CDR2 sequences are DFQATT and SNEGSKA (reference sequence). The CDR3 length is 13 residues. Trimming took off 5 bases at V and 2 bases at J, with 13 bases between the two ends. This CDR3 is CSAEGSGAYEQYF. In DNA form, the CDR3 reads TGCAGTGCTGAGGGGTCAGGGGCCTACGAGCAGTACTTC.

This clonotype was picked up many times. The CDR3 here is CASSPTGGYGYTF. The CDR3 coding sequence is TGTGCCAGCAGTCCAACAGGGGGCTATGGCTACACCTTC. This chain uses TRBV12-3 or TRBV12-4 with TRBJ1-2, with 8 bases lining up with TRBD1. The CDR3 consists of 13 residues. V lost 5 bases and J lost 4; bases outside the gene matches: 3.

This clonotype was seen more than once but under ten times. An end of the junction does not agree with germline; a read error may underlie this. The gene calls are TRBV6-5 and TRBJ2-7, with D possibly being TRBD1 or TRBD2 (6 bases each). The CDR3 has 13 amino acids. CDR1 and CDR2 from the germline V gene are MNHEY and SVGAGI. The DNA for the CDR3 is TGTGCCAGCAGTAACTCGGGGGCTTACGAGCAGTACTTC. Translation gives CASSNSGAYEQYF.

This clonotype was found a few times. The genes are TRBV20-1 and TRBJ2-1; D is unclear. Trimming left V 3 bases short and J 4 bases short, with 4 bases between. The CDR3 sequence is 11 residues long. Germline V CDR1 and CDR2: DFQATT, SNEGSKA (reference sequence). This chain's CDR3 is CSASNYNEQFF. For the CDR3, the DNA is TGCAGTGCTAGTAATTACAATGAGCAGTTCTTC.

The V and J genes are TRBV24-1 and TRBJ2-1, with unresolved D. V gave up 4 bases and J gave up 0 bases, with 15 bases separating them. Germline lookup yields CDR1 KGHDR and CDR2 SFDVKD. The CDR3 has 17 residues. The CDR3 is CATSDPGRVSSYNEQFF. The CDR3 coding sequence is TGTGCCACCAGTGACCCGGGTCGGGTAAGCTCCTACAATGAGCAGTTCTTC.

This clonotype came up once. This chain connects TRBV25-1 to TRBJ1-3, with D possibly matching TRBD1 (5 bases). The CDR3 contains 16 residues. Germline V gives CDR1 MGHDK, CDR2 SYGVNS. Trimming shortened V by 4 bases and J by 0 bases, and 13 bases separated the two germline ends. The CDR3 loop reads CASSGLVTVSGNTIYF. As DNA, the CDR3 is TGTGCCAGCAGTGGGCTCGTGACAGTCTCTGGAAACACCATATATTTT.

This clonotype was counted a few times. This chain links TRBV20-1 with TRBJ2-3; 8 bases are shared with TRBD2. Germline V gene sequence: CDR1 DFQATT, CDR2 SNEGSKA (reference sequence). CDR3 size: 13 residues. V dropped 6 bases and J dropped 4; count of bases not matched to a gene: 6. DNA for the CDR3: TGCAGTGCCTCAGCGGGAGAACCAGATACGCAGTATTTT. Translating it yields CSASAGEPDTQYF.

The chain uses TRBV28 and TRBJ1-1; 9 bases are shared with TRBD1. Trimming took 7 bases from V and 8 from J; bases not matched to a gene: 8. CDR1 is MDHEN, CDR2 SYDVKM, per germline. The CDR3 has 13 residues. In nucleotides, the CDR3 is TGTGCCAGCACAACCGGACAGGGGCAAGAAGCTTTCTTT. Translating gives CASTTGQGQEAFF.

This chain joins TRBV28 and TRBJ1-5; 8 nucleotides align to TRBD1. Germline V gene sequence: CDR1 MDHEN, CDR2 SYDVKM. The J segment lost 4 bases and the V segment lost 3 bases, leaving 5 bases of the junction unmatched. The length of the CDR3 is 15 residues. CDR3 loop: CASSFPTGVNQPQHF. The CDR3 DNA follows: TGTGCCAGCAGTTTCCCGACAGGGGTTAATCAGCCCCAGCATTTT.

This clonotype was counted a few times. The V and J genes are TRBV7-6 and TRBJ2-5; 8 positions agree with TRBD1. The assigned J gene may be wrong: the sequence end matches TRBJ2-7 better. Germline V gene lookup returns CDR1 SGHVS and CDR2 FNYEAQ. There are 15 residues in the CDR3. CDR3 coding DNA: TGTGCCAGCAGCTTAGGCGCGACAGGGGCATACGAGCAGTACTTC. Amino acid sequence: CASSLGATGAYEQYF.

This clonotype was detected a few times. The J gene is TRBJ1-1, the V gene TRBV12-3 or TRBV12-4; the match to TRBD1 covers 9 bases. Trimming at V came to 6 bases and at J to 12 bases, leaving 8 bases not matched to a gene. CDR3 size: 12 residues. CDR3 sequence: CASSLGQGRTFF. In nucleotides, the CDR3 is TGTGCCAGCAGCCTTGGACAGGGGAGGACTTTCTTT.

This clonotype showed up just a few times. This chain connects TRBV12-3 or TRBV12-4 to TRBJ2-3; D gene unclear. Trimming removed 6 bases at V and 5 bases at J, with 9 bases between. This CDR3 region has 12 residues. The CDR3 DNA follows: TGTGCCAGCAGGGCCGTGGTAGATACGCAGTATTTT. Amino acids: CASRAVVDTQYF.

This clonotype is labeled as large. The V gene is TRBV11-2, the J gene TRBJ1-4; D is possibly TRBD1 (6 bases). The CDR3 contains 14 residues. Trimming took off 5 bases at V and 3 bases at J, with 10 bases between the two ends. CDR1 and CDR2 (germline): SGHAT, FQNNGV. The CDR3: CASSTRTANEKLFF. CDR3 in DNA: TGTGCCAGCAGCACAAGGACAGCTAATGAAAAACTGTTTTTT.